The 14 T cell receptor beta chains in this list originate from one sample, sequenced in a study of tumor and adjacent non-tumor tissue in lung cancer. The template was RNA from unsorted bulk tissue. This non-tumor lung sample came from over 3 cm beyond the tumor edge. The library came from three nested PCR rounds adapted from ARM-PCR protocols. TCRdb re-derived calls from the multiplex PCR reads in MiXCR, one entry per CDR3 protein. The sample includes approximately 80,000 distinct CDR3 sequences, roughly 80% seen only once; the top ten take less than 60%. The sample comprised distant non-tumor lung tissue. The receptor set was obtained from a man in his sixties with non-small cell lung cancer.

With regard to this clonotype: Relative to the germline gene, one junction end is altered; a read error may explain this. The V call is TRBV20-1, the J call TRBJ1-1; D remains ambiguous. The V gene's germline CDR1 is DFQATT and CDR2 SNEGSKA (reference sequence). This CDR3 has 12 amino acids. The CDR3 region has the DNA TGCAGTGCTAGTGAACAGCGGAACGAAGTTTTCTTT. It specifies CSASEQRNEVFF.

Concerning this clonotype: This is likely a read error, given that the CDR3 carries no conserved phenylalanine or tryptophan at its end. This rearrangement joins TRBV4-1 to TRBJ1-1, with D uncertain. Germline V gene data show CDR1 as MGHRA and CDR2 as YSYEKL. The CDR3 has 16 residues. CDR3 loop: CTTSSGPTSMNTEAFI. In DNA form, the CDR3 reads TGCACCACCAGCAGTGGCCCTACCTCTATGAACACTGAAGCTTTCATT.

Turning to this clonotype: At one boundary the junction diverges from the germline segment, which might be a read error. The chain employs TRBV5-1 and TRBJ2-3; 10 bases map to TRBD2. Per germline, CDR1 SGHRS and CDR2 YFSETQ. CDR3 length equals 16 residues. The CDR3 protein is CASSLGWTSGTDTQCF. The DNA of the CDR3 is TGCGCCAGCAGCTTAGGATGGACTAGCGGCACAGATACGCAGTGTTTT.

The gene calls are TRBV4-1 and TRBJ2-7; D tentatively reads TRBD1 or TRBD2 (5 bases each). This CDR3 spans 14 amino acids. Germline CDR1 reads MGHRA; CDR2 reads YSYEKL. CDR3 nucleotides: TGCGGGGGGAGAGGGAAGACAACTCCCTACGAGCAGTACTTC. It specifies CGGRGKTTPYEQYF.

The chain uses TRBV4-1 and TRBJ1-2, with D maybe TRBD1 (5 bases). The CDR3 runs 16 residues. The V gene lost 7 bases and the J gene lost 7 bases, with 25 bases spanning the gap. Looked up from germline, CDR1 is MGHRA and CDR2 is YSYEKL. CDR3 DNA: TGCGCCAGCATCCCCGGTGGAACATGGGACTACTTTGGCTACACCTTC. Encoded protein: CASIPGGTWDYFGYTF.

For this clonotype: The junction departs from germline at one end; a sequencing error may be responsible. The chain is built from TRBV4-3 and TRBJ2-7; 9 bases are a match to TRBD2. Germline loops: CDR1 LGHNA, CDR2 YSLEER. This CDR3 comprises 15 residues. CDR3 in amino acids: CPSSQGTSYSYEQYF. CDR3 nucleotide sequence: TGCCCCAGCAGCCAAGGGACTAGCTACTCCTACGAACAGTACTTC.

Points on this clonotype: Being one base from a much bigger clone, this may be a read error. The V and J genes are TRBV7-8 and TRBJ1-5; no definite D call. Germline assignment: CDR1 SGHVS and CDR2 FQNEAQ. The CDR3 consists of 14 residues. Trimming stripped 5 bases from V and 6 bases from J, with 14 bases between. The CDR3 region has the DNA TGTGCCAGCAGCATAGAGGAGAGTTCTCAGCCCCAGCATTTT. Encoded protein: CASSIEESSQPQHF.

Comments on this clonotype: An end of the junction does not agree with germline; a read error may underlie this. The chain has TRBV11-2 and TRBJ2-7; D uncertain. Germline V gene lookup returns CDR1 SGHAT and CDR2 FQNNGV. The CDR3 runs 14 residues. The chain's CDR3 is CASCVLHSSYEHYF. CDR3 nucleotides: TGTGCCAGCTGCGTACTGCACAGCTCCTACGAGCATTACTTC. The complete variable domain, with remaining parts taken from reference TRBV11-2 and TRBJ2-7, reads EAGVAQSPRYKIIEKRQSVAFWCNPISGHATLYWYQQILGQGPKLLIQFQNNGVVDDSQLPKDRFSAERLKGVDSTLKIQPAKLEDSAVYLCASCVLHSSYEHYFGPGTRLTVT.

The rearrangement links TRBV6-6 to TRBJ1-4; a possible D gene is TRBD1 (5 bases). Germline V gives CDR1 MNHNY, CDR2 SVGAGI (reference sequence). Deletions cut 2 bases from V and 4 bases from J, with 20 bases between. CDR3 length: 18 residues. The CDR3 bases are TGTGCCAGCAGTTACCCCCGGCCGCAGACAGAATTTAATGAAAAACTGTTTTTT. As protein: CASSYPRPQTEFNEKLFF.

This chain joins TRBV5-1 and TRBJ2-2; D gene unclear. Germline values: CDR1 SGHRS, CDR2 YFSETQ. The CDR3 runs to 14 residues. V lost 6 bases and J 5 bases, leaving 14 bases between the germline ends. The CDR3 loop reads CASKTWAQTGELFF. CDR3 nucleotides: TGCGCCAGCAAAACATGGGCCCAGACCGGGGAGCTGTTTTTT.

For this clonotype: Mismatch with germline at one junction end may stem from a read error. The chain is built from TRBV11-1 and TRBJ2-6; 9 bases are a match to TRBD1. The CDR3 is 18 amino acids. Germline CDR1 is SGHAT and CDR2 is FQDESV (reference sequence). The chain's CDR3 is CASSHRGQGYSGANVLTF. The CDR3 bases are TGTGCCAGCAGCCATAGGGGACAGGGCTACTCTGGGGCCAACGTCCTGACATTC.

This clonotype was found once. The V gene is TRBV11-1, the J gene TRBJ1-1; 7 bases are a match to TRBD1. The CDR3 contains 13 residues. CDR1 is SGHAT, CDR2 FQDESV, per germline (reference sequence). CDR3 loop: CISSTQGGTEAFF. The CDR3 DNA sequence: TGTATCAGCAGCACGCAGGGGGGCACTGAAGCTTTCTTT.

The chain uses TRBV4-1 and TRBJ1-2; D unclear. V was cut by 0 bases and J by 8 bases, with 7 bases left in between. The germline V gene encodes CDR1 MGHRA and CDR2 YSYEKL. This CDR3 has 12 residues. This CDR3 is CASSQDRTGYTF. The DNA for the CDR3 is TGCGCCAGCAGCCAAGATAGGACCGGCTACACCTTC.

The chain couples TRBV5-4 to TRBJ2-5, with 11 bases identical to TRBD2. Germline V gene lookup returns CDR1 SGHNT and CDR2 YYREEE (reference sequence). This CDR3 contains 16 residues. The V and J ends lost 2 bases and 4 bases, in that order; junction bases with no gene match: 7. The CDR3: CASSFGLAGGLETQYF. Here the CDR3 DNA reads TGTGCCAGCAGCTTCGGATTAGCGGGAGGGTTAGAGACCCAGTACTTC.